The next 28 T cell receptor beta chains were all read from a single sample in a study of T cell repertoires in cytomegalovirus infection (dated by TCRdb to between 2017 and 2020). What these receptors recognize is not known. Read against the paper, the sample's treatment or condition label means: in vitro stimulation with specific CMV peptide epitopes to enrich CMV-specific T cells. The sequencer was an Illumina HiSeq 1500. TCRdb ran its own pipeline on the public reads, namely fastp trimming at Q25 and MiXCR clone calling, and kept in-frame beta chains. All rows with the same CDR3 protein become a single entry with the most common DNA and genes. Recorded for this sample are 110,000 or so distinct CDR3 sequences; about 30% of them occurred a single time. The ten largest account for roughly 81% of the sample. Sequencing used CD8+ T cells from cultured PBMCs, obtained from culture after CMV antigen stimulation. The receptors shown here come from a human donor in good health (CMV status not recorded). Some clones in this sample may be carry-over from other donors' samples.

The J gene is TRBJ2-1, the V gene TRBV5-1, with D possibly being TRBD1 (5 bases). The CDR3 spans 14 residues. Trimming stripped 1 base from V and 7 bases from J, with 12 bases between. Germline assignment: CDR1 SGHRS and CDR2 YFSETQ. The CDR3 here is CASSLLDRANEQFF. CDR3 in DNA: TGCGCCAGCAGCTTGTTAGACAGAGCTAATGAGCAGTTCTTC.

This clonotype was counted at least ten times. V and J are TRBV28 and TRBJ1-1; D remains ambiguous. Trimming removed 5 bases at V and 1 base at J, with 11 bases between. This CDR3 is built from 14 residues. Germline CDR1 and CDR2: MDHEN and SYDVKM. For the CDR3, the DNA is TGTGCCAGCAGTCTACAGCCATCGAACACTGAAGCTTTCTTT. Translated: CASSLQPSNTEAFF.

There are a few counts of this clonotype. The CDR3 here is CASGYPLGGADRDYGYTF. In DNA form, the CDR3 reads TGTGCCAGCGGTTATCCCCTCGGGGGGGCAGATCGAGACTATGGCTACACCTTC. The chain carries TRBV12-3 or TRBV12-4 and TRBJ1-2, with D tentatively TRBD1 (6 bases). V was shortened by 8 bases and J by 3 bases, with 28 bases between the two germline ends. The CDR3 runs to 18 residues.

This clonotype was counted between two and nine times. CDR3: CAISEYSGPGGEQFF. CDR3 DNA: TGTGCCATCAGTGAGTATAGTGGACCCGGGGGGGAGCAGTTCTTC. The genes are TRBV10-3 and TRBJ2-1; 7 bases agree with TRBD2. J gave up 10 bases and V 1 base, and 10 bases lay outside the gene matches. This CDR3 contains 15 residues. CDR1 and CDR2 from the germline V gene are ENHRY and SYGVKD.

This clonotype was observed many times. V is TRBV20-1 and J is TRBJ2-1; 13 bases are shared with TRBD2. This CDR3 comprises 15 residues. The ends lost 3 bases at V and 9 bases at J; junction bases unmatched: 8. Germline V gene lookup returns CDR1 DFQATT and CDR2 SNEGSKA (reference sequence). CDR3 in amino acids: CSASDGLAGELEQFF. In nucleotides, the CDR3 is TGCAGTGCTAGTGACGGACTAGCGGGGGAACTTGAGCAGTTCTTC.

This rearrangement joins TRBV11-3 to TRBJ2-1, with 8 bases identical to TRBD1. The CDR3 totals 13 residues. Germline V lookup: CDR1 SGHNT, CDR2 YENEEA. After removal of 5 bases from V and 8 bases from J, the junction contained 5 bases not matched to a gene. CDR3 coding DNA: TGTGCCAGCAGCACATCGACAGGGGATGAGCAGTTCTTC. This codes for CASSTSTGDEQFF.

A few counts support this clonotype. The gene calls are TRBV11-2 and TRBJ2-5; 7 positions match TRBD2. CDR3 length equals 15 residues. The J segment lost 4 bases and the V segment lost 6 bases, leaving 11 bases of the junction unmatched. Germline loops: CDR1 SGHAT, CDR2 FQNNGV. The CDR3 coding sequence is TGTGCCAGCAGTCCGACCGGGGGGTCCGGAGAGACCCAGTACTTC. Protein product: CASSPTGGSGETQYF.

The chain combines TRBV4-2 with TRBJ2-2, with D possibly being TRBD1 (5 bases). Trimming shortened V by 2 bases and J by 1 base, and 8 bases separated the two germline ends. There are 15 residues in the CDR3. Per the germline V gene, CDR1 is LGHNA and CDR2 is YNFKEQ. CDR3 loop: CASSQNTGNTGELFF. CDR3 nucleotide sequence: TGTGCCAGCAGCCAAAATACAGGGAACACCGGGGAGCTGTTTTTT.

This clonotype was observed many times. The chain employs TRBV7-6 and TRBJ2-3; D possibly uses TRBD1 or TRBD2 (6 bases each). The germline V and J ends were trimmed by 8 bases and 2 bases, with 23 bases remaining between them. Germline-derived CDR1 and CDR2 are SGHVS and FNYEAQ. This CDR3 has 17 amino acids. This CDR3 reads CASQLLGGPWVTDTQYF. In DNA, the CDR3 is TGTGCCAGCCAGCTTCTCGGGGGCCCATGGGTCACAGATACGCAGTATTTT.

This clonotype was picked up many times. The chain links TRBV7-6 to TRBJ2-3, with 12 nucleotides matching TRBD2. This CDR3 has 14 residues. Germline V CDR1 and CDR2: SGHVS, FNYEAQ. The V and J ends lost 5 bases and 5 bases, in that order; junction bases with no gene match: 2. The CDR3 bases are TGTGCCAGCAGCGTGACTAGCGGGGGAGATACGCAGTATTTT. It codes for CASSVTSGGDTQYF.

The count of this clonotype is one. The gene calls are TRBV12-3 or TRBV12-4 and TRBJ2-2; D gene unclear. The CDR3 extends over 14 amino acids. Trimming shortened V by 6 bases and J by 4 bases, and 12 bases separated the two germline ends. CDR3 sequence: CASSLDPTTGELFF. The CDR3 DNA sequence: TGTGCCAGCAGCCTCGACCCCACCACCGGGGAGCTGTTTTTT.

The DNA for the CDR3 is TGTGCCAGCAGTTATGAGCCAGAGGCTGAAGCTTTCTTT. Its translation: CASSYEPEAEAFF. V and J are TRBV2 and TRBJ1-1, with D uncertain. CDR1 SNHLY and CDR2 FYNNEI come from the germline V gene. The CDR3 covers 13 residues. With 5 bases removed from V and 6 bases from J, the gap between germline ends came to 13 bases. The whole variable domain, remainder taken from reference TRBV2 and TRBJ1-1, is EPEVTQTPSHQVTQMGQEVILRCVPISNHLYFYWYRQILGQKVEFLVSFYNNEISEKSEIFDDQFSVERPDGSNFTLKIRSTKLEDSAMYFCASSYEPEAEAFFGQGTRLTVV.

V and J are TRBV11-3 and TRBJ2-1, with 8 bases fitting TRBD2. V shed 1 base and J 7 bases; nucleotides not matched to a gene: 6. The germline V gene encodes CDR1 SGHNT and CDR2 YENEEA. The CDR3 covers 15 residues. CDR3 nucleotides: TGTGCCAGCAGCTTAGGGGGACTAGTGGGGAATGAGCAGTTCTTC. Its protein is CASSLGGLVGNEQFF.

This clonotype appeared a few times. V and J are TRBV27 and TRBJ2-7, with D perhaps matching TRBD1 or TRBD2 (5 bases each). V was cut by 4 bases and J by 6 bases, with 16 bases left in between. The CDR3 contains 14 residues. Looked up from germline, CDR1 is MNHEY and CDR2 is SMNVEV (reference sequence). The CDR3 DNA is TGTGCCAGCAGTTCGCCGGGAAAAGGGACCGAGCAGTACTTC. It yields the protein CASSSPGKGTEQYF.

This clonotype appeared many times. The CDR3 is CASSGMGLHPTYEQFF. The CDR3 region has the DNA TGTGCCAGCAGCGGGATGGGACTCCACCCCACCTATGAGCAGTTCTTC. J is TRBJ2-1 and V is TRBV7-8, with D maybe TRBD2 (6 bases). V was clipped by 5 bases and J by 8 bases, with 22 bases between them. This CDR3 has 16 residues. Germline loops: CDR1 SGHVS, CDR2 FQNEAQ.

This clonotype occurred a few times. The V and J genes are TRBV6-1 and TRBJ2-4, with TRBD1 identical over 9 bases. V lost 8 bases and J lost 1; bases outside the gene matches: 9. Per germline, CDR1 MNHNS and CDR2 SASEGT. This CDR3 comprises 16 residues. CDR3: CASGGGDREAKNIQYF. The CDR3 DNA follows: TGTGCCAGCGGTGGGGGGGACAGGGAGGCCAAAAACATTCAGTACTTC.

This clonotype was seen many times. The chain links TRBV29-1 to TRBJ1-2; unclear D gene. The CDR3 loop spans 12 amino acids. The V gene's germline CDR1 is SQVTM and CDR2 ANQGSEA. V lost 3 bases and J lost 2, with 7 bases in between. CDR3 sequence (DNA): TGCAGCGTTGAGGCGGAGAACTATGGCTACACCTTC. Translating gives CSVEAENYGYTF.

As concerns this clonotype: Germline and junction disagree at one end, which may indicate a read error. This sequence joins TRBV2 and TRBJ1-6, with no clear D. Germline CDR1 and CDR2: SNHLY and FYNNEI. The CDR3 loop spans 12 amino acids. As DNA, the CDR3 is TGTGCCAGCAGCCTAAACCTCCTCGGAGTATTTTTT. Translated: CASSLNLLGVFF.

This clonotype was seen once. In DNA form, the CDR3 reads TGTGCCAGCAGTGCAACTCCAGGCGGGCCCCAGGAGACCCAGTACTTC. Translated, it gives CASSATPGGPQETQYF. V is TRBV25-1 and J is TRBJ2-5, with D possibly TRBD2 on 5 matching bases. Germline CDR1 MGHDK, CDR2 SYGVNS. V was clipped by 4 bases and J by 5 bases, with 20 bases between them. This CDR3 region has 16 residues.

This clonotype was observed many times. The chain has TRBV12-3 or TRBV12-4 and TRBJ2-3; a weak D match, TRBD2 (5 bases). V dropped 5 bases and J dropped 2 bases, with 17 bases sitting between them. This CDR3 region has 16 residues. CDR3 sequence (DNA): TGTGCCAGCAGTACCACGGCGGGCGGGCCCACAGATACGCAGTATTTT. Translating it yields CASSTTAGGPTDTQYF.

The rearrangement joins TRBV6-5 to TRBJ2-5; 9 bases line up with TRBD1. The J segment lost 5 bases and the V segment lost 4 bases, leaving 8 bases of the junction unmatched. The germline gives CDR1 MNHEY, CDR2 SVGAGI. This CDR3 has 15 residues. The CDR3 reads CASSSDRGYEETQYF. CDR3 nucleotides: TGTGCCAGCAGTTCAGACAGGGGGTATGAGGAGACCCAGTACTTC.

This clonotype was picked up one time. The chain is built from TRBV11-1 and TRBJ2-1; D gene unclear. This CDR3 is 13 amino acids long. Between the trimmed V and J ends, which lost 4 bases and 7 bases, there was a span of 11 bases. Looked up from germline, CDR1 is SGHAT and CDR2 is FQDESV (reference sequence). The CDR3 is CASSSYGDNEQFF. DNA of the CDR3: TGTGCCAGCAGCTCCTATGGCGATAATGAGCAGTTCTTC.

This clonotype was recorded a few times. The V call is TRBV11-1, the J call TRBJ2-5; D possibly uses TRBD1 or TRBD2 (5 bases each). Germline CDR1 SGHAT, CDR2 FQDESV (reference sequence). CDR3 length: 17 residues. V lost 5 bases, J lost 0 bases, and 19 bases lay in between. CDR3 coding DNA: TGTGCCAGCAGCCCAACCGGGACCCTAGTGTACCAAGAGACCCAGTACTTC. Protein product: CASSPTGTLVYQETQYF.

The chain is built from TRBV28 and TRBJ2-2; perhaps TRBD1 as D (6 bases). The V gene lost 2 bases and the J gene lost 4 bases, with 8 bases spanning the gap. Germline V gives CDR1 MDHEN, CDR2 SYDVKM. CDR3 length: 14 amino acids. CDR3 coding DNA: TGTGCCAGCAGTTTAAGGGGGTTCACCGGGGAGCTGTTTTTT. Translation gives CASSLRGFTGELFF.

This clonotype was counted only a few times. The chain carries TRBV6-6 and TRBJ2-7; the match to TRBD1 covers 9 bases. Germline values: CDR1 MNHNY, CDR2 SVGAGI (reference sequence). The CDR3 loop spans 15 amino acids. J gave up 5 bases and V 0 bases, and 5 bases lay outside the gene matches. DNA of the CDR3: TGTGCCAGCAGTTACTCCTGGGACAGGGCCGACGAGCAGTACTTC. Translating gives CASSYSWDRADEQYF.

The chain has TRBV7-6 and TRBJ1-1, with D perhaps TRBD1 (6 bases). From germline, CDR1 is SGHVS and CDR2 FNYEAQ. Trimming shortened V by 3 bases and J by 6 bases, and 17 bases separated the two germline ends. The CDR3 runs 15 residues. CDR3 sequence (DNA): TGTGCCAGCAGCTTGTCCGGGACTGGGGGCCCTGAAGCTTTCTTT. Amino acid sequence: CASSLSGTGGPEAFF. Supplemented by reference TRBV7-6 and TRBJ1-1, the full variable domain reads GAGVSQSPRYKVTKRGQDVALRCDPISGHVSLYWYRQALGQGPEFLTYFNYEAQQDKSGLPNDRFSAERPEGSISTLTIQRTEQRDSAMYRCASSLSGTGGPEAFFGQGTRLTVV.

V gene TRBV19 combines with J gene TRBJ2-1, with D maybe TRBD2 (6 bases). The germline V gene has CDR1 LNHDA and CDR2 SQIVND (reference sequence). V shed 4 bases and J shed 9 bases, with 7 bases lying between them. CDR3 length: 11 residues. The CDR3 region is CASSTGSEQFF. The CDR3 region has the DNA TGTGCCAGTAGTACCGGGAGTGAGCAGTTCTTC.

CDR3 amino acids: CASSQGGQGMGYEQYF. CDR3 DNA: TGCGCCAGCAGCCAGGGGGGACAGGGGATGGGCTACGAGCAGTACTTC. This sequence joins TRBV4-1 and TRBJ2-7; TRBD1 agrees at 10 bases. Unmatched junction bases numbered 8, after V lost 3 bases and J lost 3 bases. There are 16 residues in the CDR3. The V gene's germline CDR1 is MGHRA and CDR2 YSYEKL.